This TCR beta chain was sequenced in a study of shared clonotypes between healthy human individuals. Study-level information: Donor composition was a couple of women and a few men, aged 18 to 49.

This clone was seen more than once but under ten times. As yet, its antigen is unknown. Study-wide findings and caveats: Generally, estimated richness proved larger in naive subsets than it did in memory subsets. Generation probabilities of non-shared clonotypes were lower (relative to those shared by all four donors).

Sequencing used immunoSEQ multiplex PCR; TCRdb keeps in-frame clones, though not all of them. The table includes about a million clones, 65% to 80% detected once. This CDR3 contains 15 residues. V shed 6 bases, J shed 13 bases, and the junction held 11 bases outside the gene matches. Germline V lookup: CDR1 MNHEY, CDR2 SVGAGI. Specimen: memory CD4+ T cells sorted from blood. Subset described: CD45RA-negative fraction. The receptor was isolated from a man aged 18 to 29 in good health. The genes are TRBV6-5 and TRBJ2-1; 14 bases match TRBD2. The CDR3 DNA reads TGTGCCAGCAGACCCACCGGGACTAGCGGGGGTAAACAGTTCTTC. Its translation is CASRPTGTSGGKQFF.